Each of the 5 T cell receptor beta chains below was sequenced from the same sample in a study of blood T cells in healthy people across ages. A sample-barcoded 5' primer and a J-beta primer mix were used in a second PCR of about 6 to 12 cycles. Each CDR3 protein gets one entry after TCRdb re-called the 5' RACE reads with MiXCR. The sample lists roughly 700,000 distinct CDR3 sequences; about 52% were seen once. The specimen sequenced was blood. The receptors were gathered from a woman aged 55-70 years in good health.

This chain uses TRBV11-2 with TRBJ2-1, with D perhaps TRBD2 (5 bases). From germline, CDR1 is SGHAT and CDR2 FQNNGV. The CDR3 consists of 15 residues. V was pared by 0 bases and J by 7 bases, with 13 bases between. CDR3 loop: CASSLDLASWNEQFF. The CDR3 coding sequence is TGTGCCAGCAGCTTAGACTTGGCTAGCTGGAATGAGCAGTTCTTC.

V is TRBV5-1 and J is TRBJ1-5; TRBD1 agrees at 9 bases. Germline V CDR1 and CDR2: SGHRS, YFSETQ. Trimming took 7 bases from V and 3 from J; bases not matched to a gene: 5. The CDR3 is 14 residues long. CDR3 DNA: TGCGCCAGCTCCACAGGGGGCCCCAATCAGCCCCAGCATTTT. Amino acid sequence: CASSTGGPNQPQHF.

This rearrangement joins TRBV20-1 to TRBJ2-1; 8 bases agree with TRBD1. This CDR3 region has 13 residues. The junction had 4 bases not matched to a gene; V was cut back by 5 bases and J by 4 bases. Germline loops: CDR1 DFQATT, CDR2 SNEGSKA (reference sequence). The CDR3 bases are TGCAGTGCTGACAGGGGATCATACAATGAGCAGTTCTTC. Translated, it gives CSADRGSYNEQFF.

This clonotype has just a few counts. The CDR3 protein is CASSYSAGLSSYEQYF. CDR3 nucleotides: TGTGCCAGCAGTTACTCGGCAGGTCTGAGCTCCTACGAGCAGTACTTC. The J gene is TRBJ2-7, the V gene TRBV6-6; D not resolved. CDR1 and CDR2 from the germline V gene are MNHNY and SVGAGI (reference sequence). V shed 0 bases and J shed 0 bases, with 12 bases lying between them. This CDR3 comprises 16 residues.

This chain uses TRBV5-1 with TRBJ2-1; D may be TRBD1 or TRBD2 (5 bases each). Trimming cost V 7 bases and J 7 bases, with 12 bases left between them. CDR1 SGHRS and CDR2 YFSETQ come from the germline V gene. CDR3 length: 12 residues. Here the CDR3 DNA reads TGCGCCAGCCGAAATTGGGGGAATGAGCAGTTCTTC. Translating gives CASRNWGNEQFF.